Here is one T cell receptor (beta chain) with its context. Its antigen is undetermined. The source of the sample is a study of CD8 T cells in Susac syndrome. With random hexamers, reverse transcription was performed on about 0.45 to 1 ug of RNA. TCRdb reprocessed the immunoSEQ multiplex PCR reads with MiXCR, giving one entry per CDR3 protein. The data show 250,000 to 300,000 distinct CDR3 sequences, with 85% seen just once and approximately 0.11% held by the top ten. Between the trimmed V and J ends, which lost 5 bases and 0 bases, there was a span of 10 bases. CDR1 is MNHEY and CDR2 is SVGAGI in the germline V gene. This CDR3 contains 14 residues. Study observations and caveats: The study's TCR sequencing and HLA analysis covered a relatively small number of individuals, and the study acknowledged this.

This sequence was found in a human donor with multiple sclerosis. The chain uses TRBV6-5 and TRBJ1-1; no firm D call. Sequencing input: CD8+ T cells from PBMCs. The CDR3 reads CASSPWGVNTEAFF. The DNA for the CDR3 is TGTGCCAGCAGTCCTTGGGGAGTGAACACTGAAGCTTTCTTT.